The 20 T cell receptor beta chains listed next were all sequenced from one sample in a study of T cells in localized non-small cell lung cancer (dated by TCRdb to the early 2020s). The library was generated by the immunoSEQ multiplex PCR assay. As stored in TCRdb, this immuneACCESS dataset retains in-frame rearrangements with V and J assigned. A fraction of the clones does not appear; measured against another copy, unresolved V genes explain less than half of the discrepancy, and the remainder lacks a known reason. This sample gives about 36,000 clones in total; around 85% of them show up just once. The ten largest clones take up roughly 7.2% of the sample. The specimen comprised peripheral blood, sampled before any cancer treatment. The receptors were sampled from a woman aged 35-75 years with stage I lung adenocarcinoma.

This chain connects TRBV11-2 to TRBJ1-2; the D is unclear. Trimming stripped 5 bases from V and 1 base from J, with 17 bases between. The V gene's germline CDR1 is SGHAT and CDR2 FQNNGV. The CDR3 has 16 amino acids. In DNA, the CDR3 is TGTGCCAGCAGCCCCTCTCCCGGACGTAATAACTATGGCTACACCTTC. This translates into CASSPSPGRNNYGYTF.

The V and J genes are TRBV5-5 and TRBJ1-4; D is possibly TRBD1 (5 bases). Trimming stripped 8 bases from V and 0 bases from J, with 14 bases between. This CDR3 region has 15 residues. CDR1 is SGHKS, CDR2 YYEKEE, per germline (reference sequence). DNA of the CDR3: TGTGCCAGTTCCCGACAGCCAGCAACTAATGAAAAACTGTTTTTT. Its translation: CASSRQPATNEKLFF.

The CDR3: CASSLEGRLRDATEAFF. The CDR3 nucleotides are TGTGCCAGCAGCTTAGAAGGCAGGCTCCGAGACGCCACTGAAGCTTTCTTT. The chain uses TRBV11-3 and TRBJ1-1; D remains ambiguous. The CDR3 spans 17 residues. V lost 0 bases and J 4 bases, leaving 18 bases between the germline ends. Looked up from germline, CDR1 is SGHNT and CDR2 is YENEEA.

The CDR3 reads CASSGHPGQGLYGYTF. CDR3 nucleotide sequence: TGTGCCAGCAGTGGTCACCCGGGACAGGGCCTATATGGCTACACCTTC. This chain connects TRBV6-1 to TRBJ1-2, with 9 bases matching TRBD1. Germline V gene lookup returns CDR1 MNHNS and CDR2 SASEGT. The J segment lost 5 bases and the V segment lost 4 bases, leaving 11 bases of the junction unmatched. The CDR3 covers 16 residues.

The chain uses TRBV7-8 and TRBJ1-5; D is ambiguous. The V and J ends lost 2 bases and 7 bases respectively, with 12 bases between them. The CDR3 is 14 amino acids. Per the germline V gene, CDR1 is SGHVS and CDR2 is FQNEAQ. The CDR3 loop reads CASSLRRVVQPQHF. The CDR3 coding sequence is TGTGCCAGCAGCTTAAGGAGAGTGGTCCAGCCCCAGCATTTT.

This chain uses TRBV28 with TRBJ2-7; 8 nucleotides line up with TRBD1. The CDR3 is 13 residues long. Germline CDR1 is MDHEN and CDR2 is SYDVKM. J was trimmed by 4 bases and V by 6 bases; bases with no gene match: 5. The chain's CDR3 is CASRGQVKYEQYF. For the CDR3, the DNA is TGTGCCAGCAGGGGACAGGTTAAATACGAGCAGTACTTC.

This sequence joins TRBV5-6 and TRBJ2-7; D is unclear. V was clipped by 0 bases and J by 5 bases, with 9 bases between them. This CDR3 region has 13 residues. The V gene's germline CDR1 is SGHDT and CDR2 YYEEEE. CDR3 sequence reads: CASSLGAYDEQYF. The CDR3 bases are TGTGCCAGCAGCTTGGGCGCTTACGACGAGCAGTACTTC.

This sequence joins TRBV7-9 and TRBJ1-3; D perhaps matches TRBD1 (5 bases). The CDR3 has 19 amino acids. The germline V gene has CDR1 SEHNR and CDR2 FQNEAQ (reference sequence). V was cut by 2 bases and J by 0 bases, with 20 bases left in between. The DNA of the CDR3 is TGTGCCAGCAGCTTATCCATCTTGAAGGGACTTAACTCTGGAAACACCATATATTTT. Its protein is CASSLSILKGLNSGNTIYF.

This chain links TRBV7-9 with TRBJ2-1, with 10 bases lining up with TRBD2. This CDR3 is 16 amino acids long. V gave up 5 bases and J gave up 8 bases; unmatched junction bases: 12. In germline, CDR1 is SEHNR, CDR2 FQNEAQ (reference sequence). The CDR3 DNA follows: TGTGCCAGCAGCCTAATTTTTAGCGGGGGGCCCCATGAGCAGTTCTTC. Residues: CASSLIFSGGPHEQFF.

The CDR3 nucleotides read TGTGCCAGCAGCCTGGGTCGGCGGCCAGGCGAAAAACTGTTTTTT. This encodes CASSLGRRPGEKLFF. V is TRBV5-5 and J is TRBJ1-4, with no clear D. V was trimmed by 4 bases and J by 8 bases, leaving 18 bases between them. The CDR3 consists of 15 residues. CDR1 and CDR2 (germline): SGHKS, YYEKEE (reference sequence).

V and J are TRBV30 and TRBJ2-3; D gene unclear. CDR1 is GTSNPN, CDR2 SVGIG, per germline (reference sequence). The CDR3 is made up of 13 amino acids. Trimming took 6 bases from V and 1 from J, leaving 11 bases between them. The CDR3, as DNA: TGTGCCTGCCAGTGGGCCGGCACAGATACGCAGTATTTT. It encodes CACQWAGTDTQYF.

This chain uses TRBV19 with TRBJ1-2; D is perhaps TRBD1 (5 bases). The CDR3 is made up of 14 amino acids. Per the germline V gene, CDR1 is LNHDA and CDR2 is SQIVND (reference sequence). The V end lost 3 bases, the J end lost 8 bases, and 16 bases lay between the germline ends. CDR3 sequence reads: CASSIESTAAGYTF. CDR3 DNA: TGTGCCAGTAGTATCGAGTCGACAGCGGCGGGCTACACCTTC.

The chain links TRBV9 to TRBJ2-1; D is possibly TRBD1 (6 bases). The CDR3 is 14 residues long. Germline V gene sequence: CDR1 SGDLS, CDR2 YYNGEE. V dropped 2 bases and J dropped 8 bases, with 14 bases sitting between them. CDR3: CASSVGQGSYEQFF. The CDR3 coding sequence is TGTGCCAGCAGCGTCGGCCAGGGGAGTTATGAGCAGTTCTTC.

The chain uses TRBV5-6 and TRBJ2-7; D may match TRBD1 or TRBD2 (5 bases each). Germline V lookup: CDR1 SGHDT, CDR2 YYEEEE. V shed 0 bases and J shed 4 bases, with 8 bases lying between them. The length of the CDR3 is 13 residues. CDR3 loop: CASSLGGGYEQYF. The CDR3 nucleotides read TGTGCCAGCAGCTTGGGTGGGGGTTACGAGCAGTACTTC.

The CDR3 sequence: CASSLAPGGEREKLFF. The CDR3 DNA follows: TGCGCCAGCAGCTTGGCGCCAGGGGGCGAGAGAGAAAAACTGTTTTTT. The rearrangement uses TRBV5-1 and TRBJ1-4, with 8 bases lining up with TRBD1. V lost 0 bases to trimming and J lost 8 bases; unmatched junction nucleotides: 9. Per germline, CDR1 SGHRS and CDR2 YFSETQ. This CDR3 comprises 16 residues.

CDR3 residues: CASSGEGSRTDTQYF. The DNA for the CDR3 is TGTGCCAGCAGTGGGGAGGGCAGCAGGACAGATACGCAGTATTTT. V gene TRBV2 combines with J gene TRBJ2-3; 7 positions agree with TRBD2. J lost 3 bases, V lost 4 bases, and 7 bases had no gene match. Germline V gives CDR1 SNHLY, CDR2 FYNNEI. The CDR3 consists of 15 residues.

CDR3 nucleotide sequence: TGTGCCAGCAGCCGGAGTGGTGGGGACTACGAGCAGTACTTC. Translated, it gives CASSRSGGDYEQYF. The V gene is TRBV11-3, the J gene TRBJ2-7; the D is unclear. CDR1 and CDR2 (germline): SGHNT, YENEEA. The CDR3 loop spans 14 amino acids. V lost 5 bases and J lost 3, with 14 bases in between.

The chain employs TRBV2 and TRBJ1-2, with TRBD1 identical over 9 bases. The trim removed 7 bases at V and 1 base at J, leaving 13 bases unmatched. This CDR3 spans 17 amino acids. Germline lookup yields CDR1 SNHLY and CDR2 FYNNEI. CDR3 sequence (DNA): TGTGCCAGCATTGGGGGGACAGGGAATTCGGATAACTATGGCTACACCTTC. The encoded protein is CASIGGTGNSDNYGYTF.

This rearrangement joins TRBV2 to TRBJ2-7; D gene ambiguous. The germline V gene encodes CDR1 SNHLY and CDR2 FYNNEI. The CDR3 length is 13 residues. V was trimmed by 7 bases and J by 0 bases, leaving 10 bases between them. The CDR3 sequence is CASTRATSYEQYF. As DNA, the CDR3 is TGTGCCAGCACCCGGGCGACCTCCTACGAGCAGTACTTC.

In regard to this clone: Other DNA sequences from this sample encode an identical CDR3 as well. The chain carries TRBV28 and TRBJ1-5, with unresolved D. CDR1 is MDHEN, CDR2 SYDVKM, per germline. The CDR3 has 13 amino acids. The V and J ends lost 5 bases and 1 base respectively, with 6 bases between them. The CDR3 here is CASSPDSNQPQHF. The CDR3 DNA reads as TGTGCCAGCAGTCCAGACAGCAATCAGCCCCAGCATTTT.